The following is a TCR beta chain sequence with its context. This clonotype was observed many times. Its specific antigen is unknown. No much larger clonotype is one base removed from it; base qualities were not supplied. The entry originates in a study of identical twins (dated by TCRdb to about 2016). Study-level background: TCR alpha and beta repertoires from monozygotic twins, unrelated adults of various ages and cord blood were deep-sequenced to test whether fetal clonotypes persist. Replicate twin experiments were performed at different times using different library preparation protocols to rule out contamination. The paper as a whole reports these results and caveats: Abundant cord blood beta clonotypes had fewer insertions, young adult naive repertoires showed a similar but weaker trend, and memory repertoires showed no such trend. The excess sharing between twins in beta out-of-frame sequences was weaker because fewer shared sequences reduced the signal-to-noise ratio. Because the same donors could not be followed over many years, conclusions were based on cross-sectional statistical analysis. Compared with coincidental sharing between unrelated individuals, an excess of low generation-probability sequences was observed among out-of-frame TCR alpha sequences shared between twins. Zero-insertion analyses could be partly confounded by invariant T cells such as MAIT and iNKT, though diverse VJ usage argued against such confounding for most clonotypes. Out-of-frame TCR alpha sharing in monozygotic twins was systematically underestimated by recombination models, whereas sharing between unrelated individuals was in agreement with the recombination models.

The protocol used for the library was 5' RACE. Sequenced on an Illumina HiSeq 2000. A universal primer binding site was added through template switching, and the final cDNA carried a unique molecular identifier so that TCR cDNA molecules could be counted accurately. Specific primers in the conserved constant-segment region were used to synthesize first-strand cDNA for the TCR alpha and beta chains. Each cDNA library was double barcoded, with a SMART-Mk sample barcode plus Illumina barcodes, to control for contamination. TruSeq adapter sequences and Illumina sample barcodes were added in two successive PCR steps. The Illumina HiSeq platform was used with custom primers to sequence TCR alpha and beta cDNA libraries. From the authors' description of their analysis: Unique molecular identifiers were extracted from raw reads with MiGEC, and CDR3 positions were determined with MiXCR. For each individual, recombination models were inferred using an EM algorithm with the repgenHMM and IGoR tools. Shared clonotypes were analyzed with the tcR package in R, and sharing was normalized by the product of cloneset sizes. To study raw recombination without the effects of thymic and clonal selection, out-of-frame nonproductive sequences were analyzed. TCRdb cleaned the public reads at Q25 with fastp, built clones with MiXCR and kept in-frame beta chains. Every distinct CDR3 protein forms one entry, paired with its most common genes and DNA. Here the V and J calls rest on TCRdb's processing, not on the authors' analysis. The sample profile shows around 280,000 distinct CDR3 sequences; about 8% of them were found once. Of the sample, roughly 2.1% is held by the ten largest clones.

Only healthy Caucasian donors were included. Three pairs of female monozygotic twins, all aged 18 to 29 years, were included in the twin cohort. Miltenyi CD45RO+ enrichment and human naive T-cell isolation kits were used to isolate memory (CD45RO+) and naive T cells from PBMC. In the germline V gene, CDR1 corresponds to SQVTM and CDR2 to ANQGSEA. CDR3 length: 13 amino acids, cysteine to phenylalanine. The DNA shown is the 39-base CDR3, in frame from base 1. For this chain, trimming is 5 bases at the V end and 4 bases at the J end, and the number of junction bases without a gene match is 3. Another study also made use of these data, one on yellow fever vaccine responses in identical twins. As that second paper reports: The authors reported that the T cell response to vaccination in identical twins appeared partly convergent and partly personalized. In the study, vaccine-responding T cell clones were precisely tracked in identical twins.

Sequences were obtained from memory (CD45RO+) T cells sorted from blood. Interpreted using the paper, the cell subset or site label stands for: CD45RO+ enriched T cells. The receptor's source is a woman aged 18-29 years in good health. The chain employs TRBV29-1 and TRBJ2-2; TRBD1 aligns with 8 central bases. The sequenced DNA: TGCAGCGTTCAGGGGGCCGTCACCGGGGAGCTGTTTTTT. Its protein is CSVQGAVTGELFF.